Described below is a single T cell receptor beta chain sequence and its context. This sample stems from a study of shared clonotypes between healthy human individuals. It was CD45RO-negative cells, positively selected for CCR7, that made up naive CD8 cells, with terminally differentiated effector memory CD45RA+ cells excluded. CDR1 is KGHSH and CDR2 is LQKENI in the germline V gene. Trimming pared 4 bases from V and 4 bases from J, leaving 20 bases between. The CDR3 has 16 residues. Libraries were prepared by immunoSEQ multiplex PCR; TCRdb keeps only in-frame clonotypes and omits some of them. This table holds 1.5 million to 2.5 million clones, about 95% found once.

The sequence derives from a man between 18 and 35 years old in good health. The sample consisted of naive CD8+ T cells sorted from blood. The V and J genes are TRBV18 and TRBJ2-7; D remains ambiguous. This CDR3 is CASSQGPASATYEQYF. As DNA, the CDR3 is TGTGCCAGCTCACAAGGTCCCGCATCCGCCACTTACGAGCAGTACTTC.